The T cell receptor beta chain described here comes from a study of T-cell reconstitution after alpha-beta-depleted transplantation in children. The study's findings and limits: T-cell counts and diversity were attributed mostly to newly produced T cells one year after transplant. Recipient T cells and thymic progenitors that survived gave rise to the high TCRbeta diversity observed at day 60 in some patients.

Concerning this clonotype itself: No antigen is known for it.

This sample's TCRbeta library carried unique molecular identifier barcodes. TCRdb reanalysed the PCR reads using MiXCR and keeps one entry per CDR3 protein. The data show about 440,000 distinct CDR3 sequences, with roughly two fifths seen just once and under 30% held by the top ten. CDR3 length: 15 residues. Trimming at V came to 1 base and at J to 8 bases, leaving 2 bases not matched to a gene. Germline values: CDR1 LNHNV, CDR2 YYDKDF (reference sequence). The chain links TRBV15 to TRBJ2-1; TRBD2 agrees at 13 bases. The receptor was isolated from a girl aged 2 to 9 with aplastic anemia, due to receive a stem cell transplant. The sequencing here drew on PBMCs, taken before TCRalphabeta/CD19-depleted stem cell transplant. The CDR3 region is CATSRGTSGRDEQFF. The DNA of the CDR3 is TGTGCCACCAGCAGAGGAACTAGCGGGAGGGATGAGCAGTTCTTC.